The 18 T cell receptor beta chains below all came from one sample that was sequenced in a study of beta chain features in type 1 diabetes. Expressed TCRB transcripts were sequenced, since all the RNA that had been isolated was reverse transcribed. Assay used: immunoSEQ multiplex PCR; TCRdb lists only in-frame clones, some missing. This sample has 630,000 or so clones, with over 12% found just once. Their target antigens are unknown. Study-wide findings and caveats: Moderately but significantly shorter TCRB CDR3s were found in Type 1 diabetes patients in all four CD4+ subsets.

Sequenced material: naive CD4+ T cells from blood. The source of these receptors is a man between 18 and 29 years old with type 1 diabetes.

CDR3 residues: CASSFGGGNIQYF. CDR3 bases: TGTGCCAGCAGCTTCGGGGGAGGAAACATTCAGTACTTC. The chain links TRBV11-2 to TRBJ2-4; D might be TRBD2 (6 bases). V shed 3 bases and J shed 6 bases, with 9 bases lying between them. The CDR3 contains 13 residues. Germline-derived CDR1 and CDR2 are SGHAT and FQNNGV.

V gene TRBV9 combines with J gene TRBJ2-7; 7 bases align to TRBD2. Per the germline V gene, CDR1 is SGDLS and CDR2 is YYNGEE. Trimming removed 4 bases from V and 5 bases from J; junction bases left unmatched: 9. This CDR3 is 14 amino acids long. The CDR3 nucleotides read TGTGCCAGCAGCCCTAGCGGACGGGAAGACGAGCAGTACTTC. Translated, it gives CASSPSGREDEQYF.

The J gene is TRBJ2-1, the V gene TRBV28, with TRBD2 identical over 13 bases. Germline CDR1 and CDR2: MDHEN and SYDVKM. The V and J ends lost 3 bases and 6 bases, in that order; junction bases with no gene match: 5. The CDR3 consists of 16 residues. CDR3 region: CASSFLWTSGSNEQFF. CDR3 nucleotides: TGTGCCAGCAGTTTTCTCTGGACTAGCGGGAGCAATGAGCAGTTCTTC.

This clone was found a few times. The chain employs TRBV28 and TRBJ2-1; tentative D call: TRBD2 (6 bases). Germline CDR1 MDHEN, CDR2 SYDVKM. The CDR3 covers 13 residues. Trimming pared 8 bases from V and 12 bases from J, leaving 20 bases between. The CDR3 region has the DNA TGTGCCAGCGGCCCCCAGGAGGGTTCCGTGCAGTTCTTC. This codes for CASGPQEGSVQFF.

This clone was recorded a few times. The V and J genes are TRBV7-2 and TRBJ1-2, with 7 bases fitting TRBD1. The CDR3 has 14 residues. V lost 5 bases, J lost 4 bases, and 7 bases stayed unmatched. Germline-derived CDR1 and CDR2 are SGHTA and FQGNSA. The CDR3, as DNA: TGTGCCAGCAGCAGCAGACAGGGAGCCTATGGCTACACCTTC. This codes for CASSSRQGAYGYTF.

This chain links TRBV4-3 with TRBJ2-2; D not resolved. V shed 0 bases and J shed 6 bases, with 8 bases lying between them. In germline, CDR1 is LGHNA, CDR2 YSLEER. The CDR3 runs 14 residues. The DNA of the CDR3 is TGCGCCAGCAGCCAAGAATTAATCGCCGGGGAGCTGTTTTTT. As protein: CASSQELIAGELFF.

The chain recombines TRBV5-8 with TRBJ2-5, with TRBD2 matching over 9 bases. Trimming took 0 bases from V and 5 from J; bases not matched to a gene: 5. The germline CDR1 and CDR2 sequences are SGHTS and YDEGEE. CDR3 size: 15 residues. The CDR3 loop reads CASSLELAGIETQYF. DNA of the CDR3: TGTGCCAGCAGCTTGGAGCTAGCGGGGATCGAGACCCAGTACTTC.

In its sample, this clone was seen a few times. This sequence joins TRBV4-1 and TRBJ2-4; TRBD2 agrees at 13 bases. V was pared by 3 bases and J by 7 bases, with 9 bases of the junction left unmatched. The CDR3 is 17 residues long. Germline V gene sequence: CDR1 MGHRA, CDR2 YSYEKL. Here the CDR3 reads CASSHTKLAGGGNIQYF. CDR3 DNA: TGCGCCAGCAGCCACACGAAACTAGCGGGAGGGGGGAACATTCAGTACTTC.

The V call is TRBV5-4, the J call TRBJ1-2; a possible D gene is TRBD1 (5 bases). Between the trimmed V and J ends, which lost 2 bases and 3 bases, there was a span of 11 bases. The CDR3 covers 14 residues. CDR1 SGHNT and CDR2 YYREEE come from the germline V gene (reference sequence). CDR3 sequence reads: CASSFIQGDYGYTF. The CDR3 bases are TGTGCCAGCAGCTTTATTCAGGGAGACTATGGCTACACCTTC.

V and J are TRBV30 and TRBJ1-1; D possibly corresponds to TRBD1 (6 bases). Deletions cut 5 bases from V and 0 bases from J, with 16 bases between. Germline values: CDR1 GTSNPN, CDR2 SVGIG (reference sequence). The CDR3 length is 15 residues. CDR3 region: CAWVGGGPMNTEAFF. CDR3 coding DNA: TGTGCCTGGGTGGGAGGGGGTCCAATGAACACTGAAGCTTTCTTT.

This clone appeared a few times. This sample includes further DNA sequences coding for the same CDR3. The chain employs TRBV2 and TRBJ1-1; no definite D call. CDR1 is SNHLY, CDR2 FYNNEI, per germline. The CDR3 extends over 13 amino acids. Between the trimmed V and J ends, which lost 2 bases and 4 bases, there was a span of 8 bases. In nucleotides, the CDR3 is TGTGCCAGCAGTGAACAAGGAGGCACTGAAGCTTTCTTT. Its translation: CASSEQGGTEAFF.

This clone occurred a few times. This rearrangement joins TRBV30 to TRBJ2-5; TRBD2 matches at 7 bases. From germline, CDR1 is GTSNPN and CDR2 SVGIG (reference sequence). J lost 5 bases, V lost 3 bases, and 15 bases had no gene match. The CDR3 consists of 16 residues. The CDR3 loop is CAWSQGTSVAGETQYF. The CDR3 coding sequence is TGTGCCTGGAGCCAAGGAACTAGCGTAGCGGGTGAGACCCAGTACTTC.

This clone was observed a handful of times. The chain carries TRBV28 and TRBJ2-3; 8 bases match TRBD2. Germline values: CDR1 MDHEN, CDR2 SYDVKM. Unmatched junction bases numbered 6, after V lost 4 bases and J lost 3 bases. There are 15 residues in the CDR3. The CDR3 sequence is CASSSQREKTDTQYF. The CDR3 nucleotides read TGTGCCAGCAGTTCCCAGCGGGAGAAGACAGATACGCAGTATTTT. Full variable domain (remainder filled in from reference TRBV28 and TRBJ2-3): DVKVTQSSRYLVKRTGEKVFLECVQDMDHENMFWYRQDPGLGLRLIYFSYDVKMKEKGDIPEGYSVSREKKERFSLILESASTNQTSMYLCASSSQREKTDTQYFGPGTRLTVL.

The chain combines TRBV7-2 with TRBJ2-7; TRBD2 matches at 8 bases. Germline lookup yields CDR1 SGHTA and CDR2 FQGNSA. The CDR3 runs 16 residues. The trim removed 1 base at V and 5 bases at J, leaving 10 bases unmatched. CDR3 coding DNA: TGTGCCAGCAGCTTAGTCCGCGTAGCGGGAATCCACGAGCAGTACTTC. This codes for CASSLVRVAGIHEQYF.

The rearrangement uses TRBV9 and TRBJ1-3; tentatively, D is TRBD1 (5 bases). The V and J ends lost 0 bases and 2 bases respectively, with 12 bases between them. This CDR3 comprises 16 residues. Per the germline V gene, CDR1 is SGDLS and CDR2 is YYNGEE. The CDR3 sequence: CASSVGPRVTGNTIYF. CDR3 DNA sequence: TGTGCCAGCAGCGTAGGGCCCAGGGTAACTGGAAACACCATATATTTT.

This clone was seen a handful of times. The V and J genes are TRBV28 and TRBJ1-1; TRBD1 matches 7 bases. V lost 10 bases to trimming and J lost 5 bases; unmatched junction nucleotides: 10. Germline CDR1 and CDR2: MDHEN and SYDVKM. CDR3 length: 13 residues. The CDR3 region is CATQPGGRTEAFF. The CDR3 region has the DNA TGTGCCACCCAACCAGGGGGGAGAACTGAAGCTTTCTTT.

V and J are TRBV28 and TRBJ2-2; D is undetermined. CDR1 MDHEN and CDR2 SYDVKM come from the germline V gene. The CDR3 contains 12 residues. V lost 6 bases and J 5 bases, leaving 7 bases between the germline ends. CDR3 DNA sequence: TGTGCCAGCAGGCGCCAAACCGGGGAGCTGTTTTTT. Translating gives CASRRQTGELFF.

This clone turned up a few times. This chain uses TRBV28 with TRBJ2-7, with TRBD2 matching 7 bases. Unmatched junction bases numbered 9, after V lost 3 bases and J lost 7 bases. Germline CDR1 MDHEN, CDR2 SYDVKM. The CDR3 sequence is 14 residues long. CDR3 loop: CASSLGSREGEQYF. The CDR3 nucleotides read TGTGCCAGCAGTTTGGGATCAAGGGAGGGGGAGCAGTACTTC.